These T cell receptor beta chains were read from a single sample in a study of identical twins. TCRdb re-called the 5' RACE reads with MiXCR, one entry per CDR3 protein. Of 300,000 to 350,000 distinct CDR3 sequences in the sample, approximately 13% were seen once. The same sample was also used in a study of yellow fever vaccine responses in identical twins.

Sample: CD8+ T cells sorted from blood. Receptors originate from a woman aged 18 to 35 in good health. CDR3s include the opening cysteine and the closing phenylalanine or tryptophan. Each record gives: clone size, J gene, V gene, D gene, CDR3 protein, CDR3 DNA. A D gene is named only where the DNA matches it firmly. Expanded clones are given a class, and other clones once, few, many or no size at all.

clone_size: few
j_call: TRBJ2-7
v_call: TRBV4-1
d_call: .
cdr3_aa: CASSQQSGFGRIDSYEQYF
cdr3_nt: TGCGCCAGCAGCCAACAGAGCGGGTTCGGCAGAATCGACTCCTACGAGCAGTACTTC

clone_size: many
j_call: TRBJ2-7
v_call: TRBV4-1
d_call: TRBD2
cdr3_aa: CASSQEALAGSYEQYF
cdr3_nt: TGCGCCAGCAGCCAAGAAGCTCTAGCGGGAAGCTACGAGCAGTACTTC

clone_size: many
j_call: TRBJ1-2
v_call: TRBV9
d_call: TRBD1
cdr3_aa: CASSADRGYGYTF
cdr3_nt: TGTGCCAGCAGCGCGGACAGGGGGTATGGCTACACCTTC

clone_size: .
j_call: TRBJ2-7
v_call: TRBV27
d_call: .
cdr3_aa: CASSLSREYEQYF
cdr3_nt: TGTGCCAGCAGTTTATCCCGAGAGTACGAGCAGTACTTC

clone_size: .
j_call: TRBJ1-1
v_call: TRBV20-1
d_call: TRBD1
cdr3_aa: CSAEDREYGEAFF
cdr3_nt: TGCAGTGCTGAGGACAGGGAGTATGGTGAAGCTTTCTTT

clone_size: few
j_call: TRBJ2-1
v_call: TRBV2
d_call: TRBD1
cdr3_aa: CASSEGVGTGPYNEQFF
cdr3_nt: TGTGCCAGCAGTGAAGGGGTCGGGACAGGTCCTTACAATGAGCAGTTCTTC

clone_size: many
j_call: TRBJ2-3
v_call: TRBV5-1
d_call: .
cdr3_aa: CASSPEGDYTQYF
cdr3_nt: TGCGCCAGCAGCCCTGAGGGGGATTATACGCAGTATTTT

clone_size: .
j_call: TRBJ2-1
v_call: TRBV7-6
d_call: .
cdr3_aa: CASSLGSENEQFF
cdr3_nt: TGTGCCAGCAGCTTAGGATCAGAGAATGAGCAGTTCTTC

clone_size: .
j_call: TRBJ2-1
v_call: TRBV14
d_call: TRBD2
cdr3_aa: CASSLGLLASNEQFF
cdr3_nt: TGTGCCAGCAGCCTGGGTTTACTAGCGTCCAATGAGCAGTTCTTC

clone_size: many
j_call: TRBJ2-7
v_call: TRBV7-8
d_call: TRBD2
cdr3_aa: CASSLAGGTSYEQYF
cdr3_nt: TGTGCCAGCAGCTTAGCTGGGGGGACTAGCTACGAGCAGTACTTC

clone_size: .
j_call: TRBJ2-3
v_call: TRBV27
d_call: .
cdr3_aa: CASSLVGSAGPDTQYF
cdr3_nt: TGTGCCAGCAGTTTAGTTGGCTCGGCTGGCCCAGATACGCAGTATTTT

clone_size: many
j_call: TRBJ2-3
v_call: TRBV6-4
d_call: .
cdr3_aa: CASSPTGTDTQYF
cdr3_nt: TGTGCCAGCAGTCCAACAGGGACAGATACGCAGTATTTT

clone_size: few
j_call: TRBJ2-1
v_call: TRBV25-1
d_call: TRBD2
cdr3_aa: CASSGRTSGSYSEQFF
cdr3_nt: TGTGCCAGCAGTGGAAGAACTAGCGGGAGCTACAGTGAGCAGTTCTTC

clone_size: few
j_call: TRBJ2-5
v_call: TRBV5-1
d_call: .
cdr3_aa: CASSFPKETQYF
cdr3_nt: TGCGCCAGCAGCTTTCCCAAAGAGACCCAGTACTTC

clone_size: .
j_call: TRBJ2-7
v_call: TRBV7-3
d_call: .
cdr3_aa: CASSSTPGVTYEQYF
cdr3_nt: TGTGCCAGCAGCTCGACACCGGGGGTAACCTACGAGCAGTACTTC

clone_size: few
j_call: TRBJ1-1
v_call: TRBV28
d_call: TRBD1
cdr3_aa: CASSTLRRDRTLNTEAFF
cdr3_nt: TGTGCCAGCAGTACACTCAGAAGGGACAGAACCTTGAACACTGAAGCTTTCTTT

clone_size: .
j_call: TRBJ2-7
v_call: TRBV12-3/TRBV12-4
d_call: TRBD2
cdr3_aa: CASSLVGLEVEQYF
cdr3_nt: TGTGCCAGCAGTTTGGTGGGACTAGAGGTCGAGCAGTACTTC

clone_size: many
j_call: TRBJ1-2
v_call: TRBV27
d_call: .
cdr3_aa: CASRSTGLYGYTF
cdr3_nt: TGTGCCAGCAGATCTACAGGGCTCTATGGCTACACCTTC

clone_size: .
j_call: TRBJ2-7
v_call: TRBV5-1
d_call: TRBD2
cdr3_aa: CASSFGTSGSDVSYEQYF
cdr3_nt: TGCGCCAGCAGCTTTGGGACTAGCGGGAGTGATGTAAGTTACGAGCAGTACTTC

clone_size: few
j_call: TRBJ1-1
v_call: TRBV20-1
d_call: .
cdr3_aa: CSARDREENTEAFF
cdr3_nt: TGCAGTGCTAGAGATCGAGAGGAGAACACTGAAGCTTTCTTT

clone_size: few
j_call: TRBJ2-3
v_call: TRBV7-9
d_call: .
cdr3_aa: CASSTVGSTDTQYF
cdr3_nt: TGTGCCAGTAGCACCGTGGGTTCCACAGATACGCAGTATTTT

clone_size: .
j_call: TRBJ2-2
v_call: TRBV9
d_call: .
cdr3_aa: CASSDLGNTGELFF
cdr3_nt: TGTGCCAGCAGCGACCTAGGGAACACCGGGGAGCTGTTTTTT

clone_size: many
j_call: TRBJ1-3
v_call: TRBV28
d_call: .
cdr3_aa: CASSAGNTIYF
cdr3_nt: TGTGCCAGTAGTGCGGGAAACACCATATATTTT

clone_size: .
j_call: TRBJ2-7
v_call: TRBV25-1
d_call: .
cdr3_aa: CASMNSYEQYF
cdr3_nt: TGTGCCAGCATGAACTCCTACGAGCAGTACTTC

clone_size: .
j_call: TRBJ2-3
v_call: TRBV11-2
d_call: .
cdr3_aa: CASSLGGGETDTQYF
cdr3_nt: TGTGCCAGCAGCTTAGGGGGGGGCGAGACAGATACGCAGTATTTT

clone_size: .
j_call: TRBJ2-1
v_call: TRBV11-2
d_call: TRBD2
cdr3_aa: CASSRGPSRNSGSSYNEQFF
cdr3_nt: TGTGCCAGCAGCCGGGGTCCTAGCAGGAATAGCGGGAGTTCCTACAATGAGCAGTTCTTC

clone_size: .
j_call: TRBJ2-3
v_call: TRBV9
d_call: .
cdr3_aa: CASSVEASDTDTQYF
cdr3_nt: TGTGCCAGCAGCGTAGAGGCTAGCGACACAGATACGCAGTATTTT

clone_size: many
j_call: TRBJ1-5
v_call: TRBV29-1
d_call: .
cdr3_aa: CSVEGVGRNQPQHF
cdr3_nt: TGCAGCGTTGAGGGAGTTGGACGCAATCAGCCCCAGCATTTT

clone_size: .
j_call: TRBJ1-1
v_call: TRBV20-1
d_call: .
cdr3_aa: CSARAMDFEAFF
cdr3_nt: TGCAGTGCTAGAGCCATGGACTTTGAAGCTTTCTTT

clone_size: .
j_call: TRBJ2-7
v_call: TRBV6-1
d_call: TRBD1
cdr3_aa: CASSTGGGYEQYF
cdr3_nt: TGTGCCAGCAGCACAGGGGGTGGATACGAGCAGTACTTC

clone_size: many
j_call: TRBJ2-3
v_call: TRBV20-1
d_call: TRBD1
cdr3_aa: CSAPTFRIGGKDTQYF
cdr3_nt: TGCAGTGCTCCGACGTTTAGGATAGGGGGCAAAGATACGCAGTATTTT

clone_size: few
j_call: TRBJ2-2
v_call: TRBV7-8
d_call: TRBD2
cdr3_aa: CASSPLAGVNTGELFF
cdr3_nt: TGTGCCAGCAGCCCATTAGCGGGAGTTAACACCGGGGAGCTGTTTTTT

clone_size: many
j_call: TRBJ2-7
v_call: TRBV12-3/TRBV12-4
d_call: .
cdr3_aa: CASSLAMGHIYEQYF
cdr3_nt: TGTGCCAGCAGTTTAGCGATGGGACATATCTACGAGCAGTACTTC

clone_size: .
j_call: TRBJ2-2
v_call: TRBV15
d_call: TRBD2
cdr3_aa: CATSRESSGAGELFF
cdr3_nt: TGTGCCACCAGCAGAGAGTCGAGCGGGGCCGGGGAGCTGTTTTTT

clone_size: few
j_call: TRBJ1-5
v_call: TRBV5-5
d_call: .
cdr3_aa: CASSLAYQGSNQPQHF
cdr3_nt: TGTGCCAGCAGCTTGGCTTATCAGGGGAGCAATCAGCCCCAGCATTTT

clone_size: few
j_call: TRBJ2-1
v_call: TRBV27
d_call: .
cdr3_aa: CASSLSLVLSYNEQFF
cdr3_nt: TGTGCCAGCAGTTTATCACTAGTACTTTCCTACAATGAGCAGTTCTTC

clone_size: .
j_call: TRBJ1-1
v_call: TRBV12-3/TRBV12-4
d_call: TRBD1
cdr3_aa: CASRTGAPEAFF
cdr3_nt: TGTGCCAGCAGGACAGGGGCCCCTGAAGCTTTCTTT

clone_size: many
j_call: TRBJ2-1
v_call: TRBV3-1
d_call: .
cdr3_aa: CASSRGEVDEQFF
cdr3_nt: TGTGCCAGCAGCCGAGGGGAGGTCGATGAGCAGTTCTTC

clone_size: few
j_call: TRBJ2-1
v_call: TRBV20-1
d_call: .
cdr3_aa: CSAPGGATINEQFF
cdr3_nt: TGCAGTGCCCCCGGTGGGGCCACCATCAATGAGCAGTTCTTC

clone_size: many
j_call: TRBJ2-5
v_call: TRBV12-3/TRBV12-4
d_call: .
cdr3_aa: CASTHSAETQYF
cdr3_nt: TGTGCCAGCACCCACTCCGCGGAGACCCAGTACTTC

clone_size: few
j_call: TRBJ2-7
v_call: TRBV29-1
d_call: .
cdr3_aa: CSVDEGTYEQYF
cdr3_nt: TGCAGCGTTGACGAGGGTACCTACGAGCAGTACTTC

clone_size: few
j_call: TRBJ2-1
v_call: TRBV10-3
d_call: TRBD2
cdr3_aa: CAISEYTGRTSGGPRYNEQFF
cdr3_nt: TGTGCCATCAGTGAGTACACAGGGAGGACTAGCGGGGGACCAAGATACAATGAGCAGTTCTTC

clone_size: .
j_call: TRBJ1-4
v_call: TRBV20-1
d_call: .
cdr3_aa: CSAAAVSTNEKLFF
cdr3_nt: TGCAGTGCCGCCGCCGTCTCAACTAATGAAAAACTGTTTTTT

clone_size: .
j_call: TRBJ2-1
v_call: TRBV12-3/TRBV12-4
d_call: .
cdr3_aa: CASSLGHTGNEQFF
cdr3_nt: TGTGCCAGCAGTTTGGGACATACTGGGAATGAGCAGTTCTTC

clone_size: .
j_call: TRBJ1-6
v_call: TRBV19
d_call: .
cdr3_aa: CASSMDGGGFSPLHF
cdr3_nt: TGTGCCAGTAGTATGGATGGAGGGGGATTTTCACCCCTCCACTTT

clone_size: .
j_call: TRBJ2-5
v_call: TRBV12-5
d_call: .
cdr3_aa: CASGLPSTEETQYF
cdr3_nt: TGTGCTAGTGGTTTGCCCTCGACAGAAGAGACCCAGTACTTC

clone_size: .
j_call: TRBJ2-1
v_call: TRBV3-1
d_call: TRBD1
cdr3_aa: CASSQELRQGAYNEQFF
cdr3_nt: TGTGCCAGCAGCCAAGAGTTGAGACAGGGTGCCTACAATGAGCAGTTCTTC

clone_size: many
j_call: TRBJ2-7
v_call: TRBV25-1
d_call: .
cdr3_aa: CASRGGSEQYF
cdr3_nt: TGTGCCAGCAGGGGCGGCAGCGAGCAGTACTTC

clone_size: few
j_call: TRBJ2-5
v_call: TRBV4-1
d_call: .
cdr3_aa: CASSQVGGPQETQYF
cdr3_nt: TGCGCCAGCAGCCAAGTTGGGGGGCCCCAAGAGACCCAGTACTTC